The 32 T cell receptor beta chains in this list originate from one sample, sequenced in a study of control samples from healthy donors and cancer patients. Using immunoSEQ multiplex PCR, the repertoire was profiled, and TCRdb retains in-frame clones only, with some absent. The sample records about 45,000 clones, less than 95% being singletons. The sequencing sample was made of PBMCs. The receptors here all came from a woman in her thirties or forties with head and neck cancer.

This chain joins TRBV4-1 and TRBJ1-1; a possible D gene is TRBD1 (5 bases). The CDR3 totals 15 residues. Deletions cut 3 bases from V and 1 base from J, with 12 bases between. Looked up from germline, CDR1 is MGHRA and CDR2 is YSYEKL. The CDR3 is CASSHVGDKNTEAFF. The CDR3 region has the DNA TGCGCCAGCAGCCATGTAGGGGATAAGAACACTGAAGCTTTCTTT.

The genes are TRBV2 and TRBJ2-1, with D tentatively TRBD2 (5 bases). V shed 1 base and J shed 5 bases, with 12 bases lying between them. This CDR3 spans 15 amino acids. The germline V gene has CDR1 SNHLY and CDR2 FYNNEI. The CDR3 sequence is CASSEGSASNNEQFF. CDR3 nucleotide sequence: TGTGCCAGCAGTGAAGGTTCCGCTAGCAACAATGAGCAGTTCTTC.

The chain has TRBV7-8 and TRBJ1-1; 8 bases align to TRBD1. V was clipped by 4 bases and J by 6 bases; unmatched bases: 4. Germline V CDR1 and CDR2: SGHVS, FQNEAQ. This CDR3 is built from 13 residues. CDR3 sequence (DNA): TGTGCCAGCAGCTGGGACAGGCCAGCTGAAGCTTTCTTT. It translates to CASSWDRPAEAFF.

This rearrangement joins TRBV5-4 to TRBJ1-6; D not certain. V gave up 3 bases and J gave up 12 bases, with 16 bases separating them. Germline V gene sequence: CDR1 SGHNT, CDR2 YYREEE (reference sequence). The CDR3 consists of 14 residues. CDR3 nucleotides: TGTGCCAGCAGCTCAAGGGAAAGGGTTTTACCCCTCCACTTT. Translated, it gives CASSSRERVLPLHF.

The V call is TRBV18, the J call TRBJ2-1; unclear D gene. V lost 1 base and J 0 bases, leaving 4 bases between the germline ends. Germline assignment: CDR1 KGHSH and CDR2 LQKENI. This CDR3 contains 14 residues. CDR3 amino acids: CASSPLSSYNEQFF. CDR3 DNA: TGTGCCAGCTCACCACTTAGCTCCTACAATGAGCAGTTCTTC. Combining the CDR3 with reference TRBV18 and TRBJ2-1 gives the whole variable domain NAGVMQNPRHLVRRRGQEARLRCSPMKGHSHVYWYRQLPEEGLKFMVYLQKENIIDESGMPKERFSAEFPKEGPSILRIQQVVRGDSAAYFCASSPLSSYNEQFFGPGTRLTVL.

The CDR3 DNA follows: TGTGCCAGCAGCAGTTCGGACCCCGGCGGTATCTATGGCTACACCTTC. This sequence encodes CASSSSDPGGIYGYTF. The chain is built from TRBV21-1 and TRBJ1-2. TRBV21-1 corresponds to a pseudogene. The CDR3 is 16 amino acids.

V gene TRBV27 combines with J gene TRBJ2-7; 10 bases match TRBD2. The CDR3 totals 16 residues. CDR1 is MNHEY and CDR2 is SMNVEV in the germline V gene (reference sequence). Trimming took 2 bases from V and 7 from J; bases not matched to a gene: 11. The CDR3 region is CASSLRLLAGAREQYF. CDR3 DNA sequence: TGTGCCAGCAGTTTAAGGCTGCTAGCGGGAGCGAGAGAGCAGTACTTC.

The table lists this clone with a count of one. The rearrangement uses TRBV27 and TRBJ2-7; D unresolved. V lost 5 bases and J 3 bases, leaving 8 bases between the germline ends. Germline values: CDR1 MNHEY, CDR2 SMNVEV (reference sequence). The CDR3 contains 12 residues. The CDR3: CASSKDDYEQYF. The CDR3 DNA reads as TGTGCCAGCAGTAAAGACGACTACGAGCAGTACTTC.

This chain links TRBV5-1 with TRBJ2-3, with D hard to call. The V and J ends lost 4 bases and 6 bases respectively, with 15 bases between them. CDR3 size: 14 residues. Germline values: CDR1 SGHRS, CDR2 YFSETQ. DNA for the CDR3: TGCGCCAGCAGCCCGGATGGCGCTACCGATACGCAGTATTTT. Translation: CASSPDGATDTQYF.

The chain uses TRBV2 and TRBJ1-1; a weak D match, TRBD1 (6 bases). This CDR3 spans 16 amino acids. The germline gives CDR1 SNHLY, CDR2 FYNNEI. V lost 6 bases, J lost 0 bases, and 17 bases lay in between. The CDR3: CASSPRGGQLNTEAFF. The CDR3 DNA sequence: TGTGCCAGCAGCCCCAGGGGTGGGCAGCTGAACACTGAAGCTTTCTTT.

The chain carries TRBV5-1 and TRBJ1-2; unclear D gene. Trimming took 3 bases from V and 6 from J, leaving 6 bases between them. The CDR3 runs 11 residues. The germline gives CDR1 SGHRS, CDR2 YFSETQ. The chain's CDR3 is CASSSENGYTF. The DNA of the CDR3 is TGCGCCAGCAGCTCTGAAAATGGCTACACCTTC.

This chain connects TRBV10-3 to TRBJ2-7; TRBD1 agrees at 7 bases. V lost 4 bases, J lost 1 base, and 1 base stayed unmatched. Germline loops: CDR1 ENHRY, CDR2 SYGVKD. CDR3 length: 13 residues. CDR3 protein: CAISGGQSYEQYF. The CDR3 nucleotides read TGTGCCATCAGTGGGGGACAGTCCTACGAGCAGTACTTC.

The chain uses TRBV5-3 and TRBJ2-1; D might be TRBD2 (6 bases). TRBV5-3 is recorded as an ORF, its role being uncertain. The CDR3 is 18 residues long. V lost 2 bases and J 3 bases, leaving 21 bases between the germline ends. The CDR3, as DNA: TGTGCCAGAAGCTTACGGGGGACGGTTTTTGAACTCTACAATGAGCAGTTCTTC. Translated, it gives CARSLRGTVFELYNEQFF.

J is TRBJ2-1 and V is TRBV19; 7 bases fit TRBD2. Germline loops: CDR1 LNHDA, CDR2 SQIVND (reference sequence). The trim removed 5 bases at V and 7 bases at J, leaving 8 bases unmatched. This CDR3 region has 14 residues. The CDR3 spells CASSGTRAGNEQFF. The CDR3 region has the DNA TGTGCCAGTAGTGGGACCCGAGCGGGAAATGAGCAGTTCTTC.

The V call is TRBV25-1, the J call TRBJ2-7, with TRBD1 identical over 9 bases. Looked up from germline, CDR1 is MGHDK and CDR2 is SYGVNS. The CDR3 consists of 17 residues. After removal of 4 bases from V and 0 bases from J, the junction contained 10 bases not matched to a gene. The CDR3: CASSVGGGQGLSYEQYF. CDR3 in DNA: TGTGCCAGCAGTGTGGGCGGCGGACAGGGGCTCTCCTACGAGCAGTACTTC.

The V gene is TRBV11-2, the J gene TRBJ1-1; D not resolved. The germline CDR1 and CDR2 sequences are SGHAT and FQNNGV. V lost 5 bases and J lost 7, with 8 bases in between. This CDR3 has 11 amino acids. The CDR3 DNA follows: TGTGCCAGCAGCAGACGGGGTGAAGCTTTCTTT. It translates to CASSRRGEAFF. The full variable domain, with the rest looked up from reference TRBV11-2 and TRBJ1-1, is EAGVAQSPRYKIIEKRQSVAFWCNPISGHATLYWYQQILGQGPKLLIQFQNNGVVDDSQLPKDRFSAERLKGVDSTLKIQPAKLEDSAVYLCASSRRGEAFFGQGTRLTVV.

The V and J genes are TRBV6-4 and TRBJ2-1, with 9 bases lining up with TRBD2. Germline trimming cut 3 bases from V and 3 bases from J; bases unmatched to any gene: 3. Germline CDR1 is MRHNA and CDR2 is SNTAGT. This CDR3 has 15 amino acids. CDR3 in amino acids: CASSEEREVYNEQFF. The CDR3 nucleotides are TGTGCCAGCAGTGAGGAGCGGGAGGTCTACAATGAGCAGTTCTTC.

The chain carries TRBV6-5 and TRBJ2-7; 8 bases match TRBD1. This CDR3 has 14 residues. CDR1 is MNHEY, CDR2 SVGAGI, per germline. The V gene end was trimmed by 4 bases and the J gene end by 3 bases; junction bases not matched to a gene: 5. CDR3 region: CASSSTGVSYEQYF. CDR3 sequence (DNA): TGTGCCAGCAGTTCGACAGGGGTGAGCTACGAGCAGTACTTC.

The chain joins TRBV2 to TRBJ1-2, with D unresolved. CDR1 is SNHLY, CDR2 FYNNEI, per germline. The CDR3 sequence is 14 residues long. The ends were cut back, 2 bases at V and 1 base at J, with 8 bases in the middle. CDR3 in DNA: TGTGCCAGCAGTGAACCCTCACGTAACTATGGCTACACCTTC. Translated: CASSEPSRNYGYTF.

The chain employs TRBV3-1 (or the pseudogene TRBV3-2) and TRBJ1-2; D gene uncertain. CDR3 size: 15 residues. V was trimmed by 4 bases and J by 3 bases, leaving 15 bases between them. Per the germline V gene, CDR1 is LGHDT and CDR2 is YNNKEL (reference sequence). Here the CDR3 DNA reads TGTGCCAGCAGCCCATTCCTTACCGCGTACTATGGCTACACCTTC. Translated, it gives CASSPFLTAYYGYTF.

This chain connects TRBV20-1 to TRBJ2-7; 7 nucleotides match TRBD1. The CDR3 has 11 amino acids. In germline, CDR1 is DFQATT, CDR2 SNEGSKA (reference sequence). The CDR3 sequence: CSVQGPYEQYF. The DNA of the CDR3 is TGCAGCGTACAGGGGCCCTACGAGCAGTACTTC.

The V and J genes are TRBV7-3 and TRBJ2-4; D is possibly TRBD1 (7 bases). The V and J ends lost 5 bases and 0 bases respectively, with 23 bases between them. Germline V lookup: CDR1 SGHTA, CDR2 FQGTGA. The CDR3 is 19 residues long. The CDR3 here is CASSPDRARGALAKNIQYF. CDR3 nucleotides: TGTGCCAGCAGCCCCGACAGGGCGAGGGGGGCACTAGCCAAAAACATTCAGTACTTC.

V usage is TRBV9 and J usage is TRBJ1-1; D unclear. CDR1 SGDLS and CDR2 YYNGEE come from the germline V gene. CDR3 length: 14 amino acids. Deletions cut 0 bases from V and 2 bases from J, with 8 bases between. The CDR3 is CASSVVSGNTEAFF. DNA of the CDR3: TGTGCCAGCAGCGTAGTATCAGGTAACACTGAAGCTTTCTTT.

The chain employs TRBV5-6 and TRBJ1-2; D uncertain. The CDR3 consists of 13 residues. Germline values: CDR1 SGHDT, CDR2 YYEEEE. V was cut by 0 bases and J by 3 bases, with 6 bases left in between. Here the CDR3 reads CASSLEGYYGYTF. CDR3 DNA: TGTGCCAGCAGCTTGGAAGGGTACTATGGCTACACCTTC.

V is TRBV2 and J is TRBJ1-5; D is possibly TRBD1 (5 bases). The length of the CDR3 is 13 residues. Germline V gives CDR1 SNHLY, CDR2 FYNNEI. The V end lost 8 bases, the J end lost 0 bases, and 8 bases lay between the germline ends. This CDR3 reads CASGTDSNQPQHF. The CDR3 DNA reads TGTGCCAGCGGGACTGATAGCAATCAGCCCCAGCATTTT.

This clone has more than one count but fewer than ten. In DNA form, the CDR3 reads TGTGCCAGCTCCCTCCTGCCAGACAGCTCCTATAATTCACCCCTCCACTTT. Its translation is CASSLLPDSSYNSPLHF. The chain recombines TRBV18 with TRBJ1-6; perhaps TRBD1 as D (5 bases). Trimming removed 6 bases from V and 0 bases from J, with 15 bases in between. The germline gives CDR1 KGHSH, CDR2 LQKENI. The CDR3 totals 17 residues.

The gene calls are TRBV11-1 and TRBJ2-1; 10 bases are shared with TRBD2. The CDR3 covers 15 residues. The germline V gene encodes CDR1 SGHAT and CDR2 FQDESV (reference sequence). Unmatched junction bases numbered 5, after V lost 8 bases and J lost 1 base. The CDR3 DNA is TGTGCCAGCCAATTTAGCGGGGGGTCCTACAATGAGCAGTTCTTC. Amino acids: CASQFSGGSYNEQFF.

The chain carries TRBV7-6 and TRBJ1-2, with TRBD1 identical over 7 bases. CDR3 length: 15 amino acids. J lost 7 bases, V lost 1 base, and 9 bases had no gene match. Germline CDR1 SGHVS, CDR2 FNYEAQ. CDR3 region: CASSLVAAAGGGYTF. DNA for the CDR3: TGTGCCAGCAGCTTAGTTGCCGCGGCAGGGGGTGGCTACACCTTC.

The chain has TRBV28 and TRBJ2-7, with D perhaps given as TRBD1 or TRBD2 (5 bases each). The CDR3 contains 15 residues. CDR1 is MDHEN, CDR2 SYDVKM, per germline. V was shortened by 7 bases and J by 2 bases, with 18 bases between the two germline ends. The CDR3 nucleotides are TGTGCCAGCATTCCTGCAATCCGGGGACCCTACGAGCAGTACTTC. As protein: CASIPAIRGPYEQYF.

This clone is medium-sized (0.01 to 0.1%) within its sample. This chain joins TRBV25-1 and TRBJ2-2; D may match TRBD1 or TRBD2 (5 bases each). V was trimmed by 4 bases and J by 3 bases, leaving 9 bases between them. This CDR3 has 14 amino acids. Germline CDR1 MGHDK, CDR2 SYGVNS. CDR3: CASSGGSDTGELFF. In nucleotides, the CDR3 is TGTGCCAGCAGTGGGGGGTCAGACACCGGGGAGCTGTTTTTT.

This chain connects TRBV6-5 to TRBJ2-5; 11 bases align to TRBD2. Germline-derived CDR1 and CDR2 are MNHEY and SVGAGI. V trimming: 2 bases; J trimming: 1 base; junction bases outside the gene matches: 3. The CDR3 totals 16 residues. CDR3 in amino acids: CASSYTGTSGQETQYF. The CDR3 DNA is TGTGCCAGCAGTTACACCGGGACTAGCGGCCAAGAGACCCAGTACTTC.

The genes are TRBV6-6 and TRBJ2-3, with D possibly TRBD2 on 6 matching bases. Germline lookup yields CDR1 MNHNY and CDR2 SVGAGI (reference sequence). This CDR3 is built from 13 residues. The ends were cut back, 9 bases at V and 2 bases at J, with 12 bases in the middle. In nucleotides, the CDR3 is TGTGCCAGTTTTAGCGGATCCACAGATACGCAGTATTTT. Protein product: CASFSGSTDTQYF.